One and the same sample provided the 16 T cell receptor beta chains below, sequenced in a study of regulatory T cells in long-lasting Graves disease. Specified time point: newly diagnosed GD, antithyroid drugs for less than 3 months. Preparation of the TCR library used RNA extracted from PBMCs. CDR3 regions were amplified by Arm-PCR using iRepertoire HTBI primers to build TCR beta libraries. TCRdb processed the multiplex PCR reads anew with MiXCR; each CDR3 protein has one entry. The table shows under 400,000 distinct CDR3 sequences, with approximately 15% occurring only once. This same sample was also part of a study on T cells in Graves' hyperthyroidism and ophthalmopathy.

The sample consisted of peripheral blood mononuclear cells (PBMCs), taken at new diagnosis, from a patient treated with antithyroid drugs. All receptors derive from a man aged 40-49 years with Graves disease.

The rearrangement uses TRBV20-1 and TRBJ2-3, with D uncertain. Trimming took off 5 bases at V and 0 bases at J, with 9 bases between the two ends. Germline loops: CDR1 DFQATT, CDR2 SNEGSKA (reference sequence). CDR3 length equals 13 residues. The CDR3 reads CSAGIASTDTQYF. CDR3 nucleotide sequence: TGCAGTGCTGGAATAGCTAGCACAGATACGCAGTATTTT.

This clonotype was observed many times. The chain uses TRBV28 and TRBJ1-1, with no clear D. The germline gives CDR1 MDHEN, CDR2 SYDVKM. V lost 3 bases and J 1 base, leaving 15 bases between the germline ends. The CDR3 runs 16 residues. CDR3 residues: CASSLSPGLRNTEAFF. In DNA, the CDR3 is TGTGCCAGCAGTTTGTCTCCAGGACTAAGGAACACTGAAGCTTTCTTT.

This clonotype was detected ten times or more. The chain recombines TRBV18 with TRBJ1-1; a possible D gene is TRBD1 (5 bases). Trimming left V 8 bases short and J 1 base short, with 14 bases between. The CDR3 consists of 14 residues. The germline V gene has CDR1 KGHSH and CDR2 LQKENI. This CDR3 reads CASSPTATNTEAFF. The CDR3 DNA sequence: TGTGCCAGCAGCCCGACAGCGACGAACACTGAAGCTTTCTTT.

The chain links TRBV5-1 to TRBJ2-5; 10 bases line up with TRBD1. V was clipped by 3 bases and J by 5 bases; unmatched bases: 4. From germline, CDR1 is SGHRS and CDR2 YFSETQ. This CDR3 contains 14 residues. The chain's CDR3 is CASSWGTGVETQYF. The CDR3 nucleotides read TGCGCCAGCAGCTGGGGGACAGGGGTGGAGACCCAGTACTTC.

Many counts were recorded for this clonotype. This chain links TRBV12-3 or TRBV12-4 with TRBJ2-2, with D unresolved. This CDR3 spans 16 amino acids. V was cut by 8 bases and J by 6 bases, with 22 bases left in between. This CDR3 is CASAPTWAPSSGELFF. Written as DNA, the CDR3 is TGTGCCAGCGCCCCAACTTGGGCCCCGAGCTCCGGGGAGCTGTTTTTT.

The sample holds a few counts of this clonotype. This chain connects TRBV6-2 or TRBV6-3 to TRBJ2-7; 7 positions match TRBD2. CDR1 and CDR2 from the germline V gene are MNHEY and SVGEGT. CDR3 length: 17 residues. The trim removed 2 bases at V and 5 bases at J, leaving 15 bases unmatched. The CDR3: CASSYPWTRDPLNEQYF. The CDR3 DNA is TGTGCCAGCAGTTACCCCTGGACTAGAGACCCCCTCAACGAGCAGTACTTC.

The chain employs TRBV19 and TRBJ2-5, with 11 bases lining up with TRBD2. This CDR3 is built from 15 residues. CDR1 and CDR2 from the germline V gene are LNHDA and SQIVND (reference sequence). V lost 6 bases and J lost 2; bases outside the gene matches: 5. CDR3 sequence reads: CASRHLAGGQETQYF. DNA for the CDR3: TGTGCCAGTAGACATCTAGCGGGGGGTCAAGAGACCCAGTACTTC.

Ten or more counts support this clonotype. The DNA for the CDR3 is TGTGCCAGCAGTTCCCCGCGAGGGGGGCGTAGCACTGAAGCTTTCTTT. Translated: CASSSPRGGRSTEAFF. The chain couples TRBV28 to TRBJ1-1, with D possibly being TRBD1 (6 bases). The CDR3 has 16 amino acids. Germline V gene sequence: CDR1 MDHEN, CDR2 SYDVKM. V was cut by 4 bases and J by 4 bases, with 19 bases left in between.

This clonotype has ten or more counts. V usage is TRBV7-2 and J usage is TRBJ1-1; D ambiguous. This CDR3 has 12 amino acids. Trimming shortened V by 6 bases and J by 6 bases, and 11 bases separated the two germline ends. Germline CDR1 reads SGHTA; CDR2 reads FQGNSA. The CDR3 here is CASRPPGPEAFF. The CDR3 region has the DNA TGTGCCAGCAGACCTCCGGGTCCTGAAGCTTTCTTT.

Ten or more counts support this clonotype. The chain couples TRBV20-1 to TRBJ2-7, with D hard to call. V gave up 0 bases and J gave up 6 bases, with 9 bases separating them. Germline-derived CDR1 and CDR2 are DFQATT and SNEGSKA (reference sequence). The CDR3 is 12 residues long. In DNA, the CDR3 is TGCAGTGCTAGAGATGTCGGGCGCGAGCAGTACTTC. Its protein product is CSARDVGREQYF.

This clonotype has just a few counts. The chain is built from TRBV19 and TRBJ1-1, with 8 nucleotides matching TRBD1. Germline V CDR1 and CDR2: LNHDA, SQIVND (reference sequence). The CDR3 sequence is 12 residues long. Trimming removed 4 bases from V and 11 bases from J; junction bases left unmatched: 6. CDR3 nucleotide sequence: TGTGCCAGTAGTACTCGCCAGGGGGCGGCTTTCTTT. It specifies CASSTRQGAAFF.

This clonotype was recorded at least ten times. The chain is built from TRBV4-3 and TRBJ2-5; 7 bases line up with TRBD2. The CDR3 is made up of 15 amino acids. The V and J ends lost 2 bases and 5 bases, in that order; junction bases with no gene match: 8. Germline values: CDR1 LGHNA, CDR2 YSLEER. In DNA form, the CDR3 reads TGCGCCAGCAGCCAATCGTTGGGGGGGTCTGAGACCCAGTACTTC. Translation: CASSQSLGGSETQYF.

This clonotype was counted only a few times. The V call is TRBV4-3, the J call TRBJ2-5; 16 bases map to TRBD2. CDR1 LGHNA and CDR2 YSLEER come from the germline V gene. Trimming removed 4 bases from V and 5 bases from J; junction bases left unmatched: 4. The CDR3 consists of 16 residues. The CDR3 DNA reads TGCGCCAGCAGCCTTGGGACTAGCGGGGGGGCGGAGACCCAGTACTTC. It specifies CASSLGTSGGAETQYF.

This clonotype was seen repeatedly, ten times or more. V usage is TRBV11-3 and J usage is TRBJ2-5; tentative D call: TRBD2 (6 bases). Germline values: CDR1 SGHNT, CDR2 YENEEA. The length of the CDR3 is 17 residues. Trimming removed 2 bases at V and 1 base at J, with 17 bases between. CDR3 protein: CASSLWATAGLQETQYF. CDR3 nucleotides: TGTGCCAGCAGCTTATGGGCGACAGCGGGCCTCCAAGAGACCCAGTACTTC. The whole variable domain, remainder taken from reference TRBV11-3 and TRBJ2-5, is EAGVVQSPRYKIIEKKQPVAFWCNPISGHNTLYWYLQNLGQGPELLIRYENEEAVDDSQLPKDRFSAERLKGVDSTLKIQPAELGDSAVYLCASSLWATAGLQETQYFGPGTRLLVL.

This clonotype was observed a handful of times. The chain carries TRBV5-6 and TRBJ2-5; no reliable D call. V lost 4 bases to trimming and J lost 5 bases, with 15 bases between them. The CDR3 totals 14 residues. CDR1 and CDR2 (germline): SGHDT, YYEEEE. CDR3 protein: CASSPGPRVETQYF. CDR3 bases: TGTGCCAGCAGCCCCGGGCCCCGAGTGGAGACCCAGTACTTC. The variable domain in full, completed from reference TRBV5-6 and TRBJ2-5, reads DAGVTQSPTHLIKTRGQQVTLRCSPKSGHDTVSWYQQALGQGPQFIFQYYEEEERQRGNFPDRFSGHQFPNYSSELNVNALLLGDSALYLCASSPGPRVETQYFGPGTRLLVL.

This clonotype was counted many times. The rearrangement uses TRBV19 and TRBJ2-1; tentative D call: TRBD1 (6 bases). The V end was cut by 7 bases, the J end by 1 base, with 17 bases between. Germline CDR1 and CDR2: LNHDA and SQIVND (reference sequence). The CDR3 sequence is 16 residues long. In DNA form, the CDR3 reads TGTGCCAGTAAGGAATCCGGGACACCATCCTACAATGAGCAGTTCTTC. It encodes CASKESGTPSYNEQFF. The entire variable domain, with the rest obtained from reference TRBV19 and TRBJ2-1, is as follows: DGGITQSPKYLFRKEGQNVTLSCEQNLNHDAMYWYRQDPGQGLRLIYYSQIVNDFQKGDIAEGYSVSREKKESFPLTVTSAQKNPTAFYLCASKESGTPSYNEQFFGPGTRLTVL.